This T cell receptor beta chain was sequenced during a study of cytomegalovirus exposure and HLA in healthy donors. Whole-study context: As released early, the data held about 85 million unique TCRs from HLA-typed donors. Study-wide findings and caveats: Later findings reportedly placed an Asian-associated ancestry cluster below the approximately 650-donor mean for N-insertions.

Germline V lookup: CDR1 KGHSH, CDR2 LQKENI. Trimming stripped 6 bases from V and 0 bases from J, with 18 bases between. The length of the CDR3 is 17 residues. The PCR ran on 60 Vbeta and 13 Jbeta primers. Per the original data handling: Some 80 million unique TCR beta chains, 8.5 million to 14 million shared, were counted in a later analysis. Only in-frame clones appear in the TCRdb table, and some are missing; sequencing was by immunoSEQ multiplex PCR. That table is the source of V, J and clone size, and D and trimming were worked out from the DNA. The sample shows over 200,000 clones, around 80% of them seen only once. This clone was seen more than once but under ten times. Its antigen is still unknown.

This TCR was sampled from a woman aged 40 to 49 in good health and CMV-seronegative. V and J are TRBV18 and TRBJ1-3, with D possibly matching TRBD1 (5 bases). The sequencing sample was made of PBMCs. The CDR3 loop reads CASSPSGGTISGNTIYF. In DNA, the CDR3 is TGTGCCAGCTCGCCAAGCGGGGGAACCATCTCTGGAAACACCATATATTTT.